A selection of T cell receptor beta chains follows, all from one sample in a study of T cells after yellow fever vaccination. Each CDR3 protein gets one entry after TCRdb re-called the 5' RACE reads with MiXCR. The sample lists 500,000 to 650,000 distinct CDR3 sequences; roughly a sixth were seen once. Sequenced material: PBMCs, taken about 5 days after the first yellow fever vaccination. These receptors were obtained from a man younger than 30 who received the YFV17D yellow fever vaccine. Both conserved end residues are trimmed from each CDR3. Rows may omit the clone size; those that give it use once, few, many or a size class.

CDR3aa | abundance | v_gene
ASSQEFGVGGYT | NA | TRBV4-3
ASSFSSSKTQY | NA | TRBV7-2
ASSQTRGTANYGYT | NA | TRBV4-3
ASSLAGSGYEQF | NA | TRBV5-5
SASNRGYRTQY | NA | TRBV20-1
ASSREPSGGALGTDTQY | NA | TRBV6-1
ASSEQGQMNQPQH | NA | TRBV9
ASSPSSGEGTQY | many | TRBV5-4
ASSLASSGGVGRPF | once | TRBV5-1
SARGRGEGTGELF | NA | TRBV29-1
ASISRLEGNEQY | NA | TRBV6-5
ASSPWGTSVGGTDTQY | few | TRBV7-6
ASSGGFSYEQY | NA | TRBV18
ASSPPRGDQPQH | NA | TRBV6-2/TRBV6-3
ASSGRDPGQGNTGELF | few | TRBV18
ASSLTPQGSLNEKLF | NA | TRBV7-3
ASSYSTGIGGELF | NA | TRBV6-5
ASSQGAALYNSPLH | NA | TRBV3-1